This TCR beta chain stems from a study of blood T cell repertoires in COVID-19. Study-wide background: The cDNA or gDNA used as material had been derived from T cells, B-cell-depleted T cells, or PBMCs.

J was trimmed by 3 bases and V by 4 bases; bases with no gene match: 4. Germline V gives CDR1 SGHTA, CDR2 FQGNSA. The CDR3 has 15 residues. Original data processing: Using reference gene primer amplification, nucleated cell counts were estimated. This table comes from immunoSEQ multiplex PCR, and its TCRdb copy is limited to in-frame clones, with some not included. That table furnishes V, J and clone size, whereas the DNA furnished D and trimming. The data contain about 76,000 clones, over 75% of them singletons. This receptor was identified in a man in his forties or fifties with active COVID-19. The chain employs TRBV7-2 and TRBJ2-1; 9 bases are a match to TRBD2. The sample consisted of peripheral blood. DNA of the CDR3: TGTGCCAGCAGCTATCTGACTAGCGGCTACAATGAGCAGTTCTTC. It yields the protein CASSYLTSGYNEQFF.